This T cell receptor beta chain was obtained from a study of blood T cell repertoires in COVID-19. As for the study in general: The United States, Italy and Spain provided the acute and convalescent COVID-19 samples. PBMCs, B-cell-depleted T cells, or T cells were the source of the cDNA or gDNA that made up the material.

Original data processing: Nucleated cell number was recorded as an estimate derived from reference gene primer amplification. TCRdb's table, derived via immunoSEQ multiplex PCR, lists solely in-frame clones and lacks some. D and trimming come from the DNA, and the V and J calls and clone size come from that table. The data show roughly 240,000 clones, around 89% seen once. The CDR3 contains 17 residues. Germline-derived CDR1 and CDR2 are MRHNA and SNTAGT. Trimming removed 7 bases from V and 0 bases from J, with 19 bases in between. The sample comprised PBMCs or T cells enriched from blood (not recorded which). The chain has TRBV6-4 and TRBJ2-4; D is perhaps TRBD2 (6 bases). The clonotype was recovered from a woman in her 40s with acute COVID-19. CDR3 sequence (DNA): TGTGCCAGCAATACGGGACTCACTAAACTAGCCAAAAACATTCAGTACTTC. It specifies CASNTGLTKLAKNIQYF.